This is a list of T cell receptor beta chains from one sample in a study of Ad26.COV2.S vaccination and SARS-CoV-2 variants. Libraries were prepared by immunoSEQ multiplex PCR; TCRdb keeps only in-frame clonotypes and omits some of them. The sample includes some 460,000 clones, about nine tenths of them seen just once. Specimen: peripheral blood, collected in a trial of Ad26.COV2.S vaccine versus placebo. Every receptor here comes from a person between 18 and 65 years old who received the Ad26.COV2.S COVID-19 vaccine or a placebo. Both conserved end residues are trimmed from each CDR3. For some rows the clone size is stated as once, few or many, or as a class when expanded; others skip it.

size,V,J,length,CDR3
.,TRBV7-2,TRBJ1-6,12,ASRQDSGSSPLH
few,TRBV28,TRBJ2-7,13,ASQTGGTSGYEQY
.,TRBV18,TRBJ2-2,10,ASSPDTGELF
.,TRBV29-1,TRBJ1-2,12,SVEQSLTNYGYT
.,TRBV6-5,TRBJ2-5,9,ASSYGETQY
.,TRBV3-1/TRBV3-2,TRBJ1-3,13,ASSQDTHSGNTIY
few,TRBV5-1,TRBJ2-7,13,ASSPGLAGGYEQY
.,TRBV5-1,TRBJ1-6,14,ASSPYGSSYNSPLH
.,TRBV9,TRBJ2-3,14,ASSVGLAGGTDTQY
.,TRBV4-1,TRBJ2-3,16,ASSQAPTGSLVTDTQY
.,TRBV5-5,TRBJ1-2,11,ASSPGTNYGYT
once,TRBV28,TRBJ1-2,12,ASSHFVTGEGYT
.,TRBV24-1,TRBJ1-2,12,ATSDGRRSQSYT
.,TRBV6-5,TRBJ1-1,12,ASSPNAVNTEAF
.,TRBV10-2,TRBJ2-2,11,ATRTGAAGELF
.,TRBV7-9,TRBJ2-1,13,ASATIRGAYHEQF
.,TRBV6-6,TRBJ1-2,11,ASSQEDTYGYT
.,TRBV6-5,TRBJ1-2,13,ASSYSNREPYGYT
once,TRBV11-3,TRBJ2-1,13,ASSLARGLGNEQF
once,TRBV7-3,TRBJ2-2,13,ASSLFGSNTGELF
.,TRBV7-8,TRBJ2-6,16,ASRRASGQLSGANVLT
.,TRBV5-1,TRBJ2-6,15,ASSLGSPTPGANVLT
.,TRBV6-6,TRBJ1-2,13,ASSSPRDSYYGYT
.,TRBV7-2,TRBJ2-1,14,ASSLGELRLYNEQF
.,TRBV7-2,TRBJ1-2,13,ASSLTKSSPIGYT
.,TRBV4-1,TRBJ2-7,14,ASSQDRDRGYYEQY
.,TRBV5-1,TRBJ2-7,13,ASSFEAGVSYEQY
.,TRBV4-1,TRBJ1-3,15,ASSQDGTGGTGNTIY
.,TRBV6-5,TRBJ1-2,13,ASSYFLGGDGGYT
.,TRBV6-2/TRBV6-3,TRBJ2-7,14,ASSPAGLAGVDEQY
.,TRBV18,TRBJ2-7,13,ASSVGTAPGYEQY